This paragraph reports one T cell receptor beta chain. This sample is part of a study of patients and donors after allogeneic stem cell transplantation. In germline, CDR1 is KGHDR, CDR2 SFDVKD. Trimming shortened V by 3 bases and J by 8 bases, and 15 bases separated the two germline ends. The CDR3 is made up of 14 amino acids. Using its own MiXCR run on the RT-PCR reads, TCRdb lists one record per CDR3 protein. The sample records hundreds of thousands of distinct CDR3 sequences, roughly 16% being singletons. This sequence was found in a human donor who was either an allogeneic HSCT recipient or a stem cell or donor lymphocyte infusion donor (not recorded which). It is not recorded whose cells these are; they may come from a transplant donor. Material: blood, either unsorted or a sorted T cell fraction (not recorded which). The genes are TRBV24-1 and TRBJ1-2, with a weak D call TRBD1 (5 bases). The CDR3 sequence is CATSDPTPGIGYTF. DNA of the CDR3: TGTGCCACCAGTGATCCCACCCCAGGGATCGGCTACACCTTC.